What follows are 8 T cell receptor beta chains derived from one specimen sequenced in a study of blood T cell repertoires in COVID-19. Data came from immunoSEQ multiplex PCR; TCRdb stores just in-frame clones and leaves some out. The sample includes 70,000 to 75,000 clones, roughly four fifths seen only once; the top ten take roughly 2%. The specimen sequenced was peripheral blood. The source is a woman between 55 and 75 years old with acute or convalescent COVID-19.

V is TRBV9 and J is TRBJ2-3; possibly TRBD2 for D (6 bases). V lost 0 bases to trimming and J lost 5 bases, with 13 bases between them. Germline V lookup: CDR1 SGDLS, CDR2 YYNGEE. The CDR3 extends over 15 amino acids. CDR3 residues: CASSVAGLAVDTQYF. CDR3 coding DNA: TGTGCCAGCAGCGTAGCAGGATTAGCGGTAGATACGCAGTATTTT.

The CDR3 reads CASSLGGINGYTF. CDR3 bases: TGTGCCAGCAGCTTAGGGGGCATTAATGGCTACACCTTC. The chain has TRBV13 and TRBJ1-2; D is uncertain. This CDR3 is built from 13 residues. The germline V gene has CDR1 PRHDT and CDR2 FYEKMQ (reference sequence). V was clipped by 0 bases and J by 6 bases, with 8 bases between them.

In its sample, this clone was seen a few times. The rearrangement joins TRBV2 to TRBJ1-5, with 11 bases that match TRBD1. From germline, CDR1 is SNHLY and CDR2 FYNNEI. This CDR3 spans 16 amino acids. V was clipped by 8 bases and J by 0 bases; unmatched bases: 6. The CDR3 protein is CASRTGQGVSNQPQHF. The CDR3 DNA is TGTGCCAGCCGGACGGGACAGGGGGTTAGCAATCAGCCCCAGCATTTT.

This rearrangement joins TRBV7-2 to TRBJ1-2; TRBD1 agrees at 10 bases. In germline, CDR1 is SGHTA, CDR2 FQGNSA. The CDR3 is made up of 13 amino acids. J gave up 8 bases and V 3 bases, and 3 bases lay outside the gene matches. The CDR3 sequence: CASSLRDRGGYTF. For the CDR3, the DNA is TGTGCCAGCAGCTTGAGGGACAGGGGCGGCTACACCTTC.

The V call is TRBV4-2, the J call TRBJ1-5; a possible D gene is TRBD1 (6 bases). The germline V gene encodes CDR1 LGHNA and CDR2 YNFKEQ. The CDR3 is 15 residues long. V was shortened by 4 bases and J by 0 bases, with 10 bases between the two germline ends. Here the CDR3 DNA reads TGTGCCAGCAGCCCAGACAGGTATAGCAATCAGCCCCAGCATTTT. This sequence encodes CASSPDRYSNQPQHF.

V gene TRBV29-1 combines with J gene TRBJ2-1; 8 nucleotides align to TRBD2. The V segment lost 3 bases and the J segment 4 bases; nucleotides outside the gene matches: 2. Looked up from germline, CDR1 is SQVTM and CDR2 is ANQGSEA. This CDR3 spans 13 amino acids. CDR3 DNA sequence: TGCAGCGTTGACGGGAGGGCATACAATGAGCAGTTCTTC. Translated, it gives CSVDGRAYNEQFF.

This chain connects TRBV6-1 to TRBJ2-3; unclear D gene. This CDR3 spans 14 amino acids. The germline V and J ends were trimmed by 2 bases and 2 bases, with 8 bases remaining between them. Germline V gene sequence: CDR1 MNHNS, CDR2 SASEGT. DNA of the CDR3: TGTGCCAGCAGTGAACACAAATTCACAGATACGCAGTATTTT. This gives the protein CASSEHKFTDTQYF.

CDR3 sequence (DNA): TGTGCCAGCAGCTTAGTTCCGGGTGACGAGCAGTACTTC. This gives the protein CASSLVPGDEQYF. The chain recombines TRBV7-3 with TRBJ2-7; no clear D. CDR1 is SGHTA and CDR2 is FQGTGA in the germline V gene. The CDR3 has 13 residues. Trimming left V 2 bases short and J 5 bases short, with 10 bases between.